The 27 T cell receptor beta chains presented below share a single source sample, sequenced in a study of cytomegalovirus exposure and HLA in healthy donors. PCR employed 60 Vbeta and 13 Jbeta primers. Produced via immunoSEQ multiplex PCR; TCRdb's table is partial and in-frame only. There are around 80,000 clones in the sample; around 79% occur only once, and around 1.5% lies in the top ten. Material for sequencing was PBMCs. Receptors originate from a middle-aged man in good health and CMV-seronegative.

This sequence joins TRBV30 and TRBJ1-5; no firm D call. The CDR3 loop spans 13 amino acids. V was trimmed by 2 bases and J by 7 bases, leaving 12 bases between them. CDR1 is GTSNPN and CDR2 is SVGIG in the germline V gene (reference sequence). CDR3 nucleotide sequence: TGTGCCTGGAGTACTGCAGACAAGCAGCCCCAGCATTTT. Translation: CAWSTADKQPQHF.

The chain uses TRBV19 and TRBJ2-1, with 11 positions matching TRBD2. The germline gives CDR1 LNHDA, CDR2 SQIVND (reference sequence). The CDR3 length is 14 residues. J lost 9 bases, V lost 5 bases, and 6 bases had no gene match. CDR3 region: CASSAQTSGTEQFF. CDR3 bases: TGTGCCAGTAGTGCCCAGACTAGCGGGACTGAGCAGTTCTTC.

This chain joins TRBV19 and TRBJ1-2; no clear D. The CDR3 extends over 14 amino acids. V lost 3 bases and J 2 bases, leaving 10 bases between the germline ends. From germline, CDR1 is LNHDA and CDR2 SQIVND (reference sequence). Here the CDR3 DNA reads TGTGCCAGTAGTATGGGAGACACCAACTATGGCTACACCTTC. Translated: CASSMGDTNYGYTF.

This chain joins TRBV5-1 and TRBJ2-5, with 14 bases that match TRBD2. This CDR3 contains 17 residues. V shed 0 bases, J shed 4 bases, and the junction held 5 bases outside the gene matches. CDR1 and CDR2 from the germline V gene are SGHRS and YFSETQ. The CDR3 region is CASSLVSGLAGVETQYF. The CDR3 DNA follows: TGCGCCAGCAGCTTGGTATCGGGACTAGCGGGAGTAGAGACCCAGTACTTC.

The chain couples TRBV7-3 to TRBJ2-2; maybe TRBD1 (6 bases). The germline V and J ends were trimmed by 5 bases and 4 bases, with 17 bases remaining between them. CDR1 is SGHTA, CDR2 FQGTGA, per germline. The CDR3 loop spans 16 amino acids. CDR3 in DNA: TGTGCCAGCAGCAGTAGTGGGGACACCTCCACCGGGGAGCTGTTTTTT. It is translated as CASSSSGDTSTGELFF.

The CDR3 reads CASAAGLSNQPQHF. Written as DNA, the CDR3 is TGTGCCAGTGCAGCGGGGCTGAGCAATCAGCCCCAGCATTTT. The chain carries TRBV6-5 and TRBJ1-5; possible D gene TRBD1, 5 bases. V dropped 9 bases and J dropped 1 base, with 13 bases sitting between them. CDR3 length: 14 amino acids. Per the germline V gene, CDR1 is MNHEY and CDR2 is SVGAGI.

This chain links TRBV6-5 with TRBJ2-1; 11 positions agree with TRBD2. The V gene's germline CDR1 is MNHEY and CDR2 SVGAGI. Germline trimming cut 6 bases from V and 10 bases from J; bases unmatched to any gene: 8. CDR3 size: 14 residues. The CDR3 is CASRPGLADLEQFF. CDR3 DNA: TGTGCCAGCAGACCGGGACTAGCGGATTTGGAGCAGTTCTTC.

V is TRBV7-8 and J is TRBJ1-2; D unclear. Germline loops: CDR1 SGHVS, CDR2 FQNEAQ. This CDR3 region has 13 residues. V lost 5 bases and J 0 bases, leaving 7 bases between the germline ends. In DNA, the CDR3 is TGTGCCAGCAGCCGAGGAACTAACTATGGCTACACCTTC. Encoded protein: CASSRGTNYGYTF.

This chain links TRBV7-9 with TRBJ2-5; 10 nucleotides match TRBD2. The CDR3 runs to 15 residues. V shed 3 bases, J shed 11 bases, and the junction held 12 bases outside the gene matches. The germline V gene has CDR1 SEHNR and CDR2 FQNEAQ (reference sequence). This chain's CDR3 is CASSFSSGSGVGQYF. Written as DNA, the CDR3 is TGTGCCAGCAGCTTCTCTAGCGGGAGCGGGGTAGGTCAGTACTTC.

The chain recombines TRBV6-5 with TRBJ1-4; weak D call: TRBD1 (6 bases). V gave up 6 bases and J gave up 8 bases, with 16 bases separating them. This CDR3 has 14 residues. Germline CDR1 reads MNHEY; CDR2 reads SVGAGI. CDR3 bases: TGTGCCAGCAGATTACAGGGAGGGAGGGAAAAACTGTTTTTT. Encoded protein: CASRLQGGREKLFF.

This rearrangement joins TRBV7-6 to TRBJ2-1, with D maybe TRBD2 (9 bases). The V gene lost 2 bases and the J gene lost 2 bases, with 25 bases spanning the gap. The CDR3 is 20 amino acids. The germline CDR1 and CDR2 sequences are SGHVS and FNYEAQ. CDR3 sequence: CASSLKTGDYGGRAYNEQFF. The CDR3 coding sequence is TGTGCCAGCAGCTTAAAGACAGGGGACTATGGCGGGAGGGCCTACAATGAGCAGTTCTTC.

The chain recombines TRBV28 with TRBJ2-3, with D perhaps matching TRBD1 (5 bases). CDR3 length: 14 residues. Trimming removed 4 bases from V and 9 bases from J, with 17 bases in between. The V gene's germline CDR1 is MDHEN and CDR2 SYDVKM. Written as DNA, the CDR3 is TGTGCCAGCAGTTCCCGCTCAGGGAAGGGGACGCAGTATTTT. The encoded protein is CASSSRSGKGTQYF.

CDR3 nucleotides: TGCGCCAGCAGCGGAACCGGGACAGGGCCAGATACGCAGTATTTT. Translation: CASSGTGTGPDTQYF. The chain carries TRBV5-1 and TRBJ2-3, with 9 bases aligning to TRBD1. V dropped 4 bases and J dropped 4; count of bases not matched to a gene: 7. Per germline, CDR1 SGHRS and CDR2 YFSETQ. The CDR3 length is 15 residues.

The V gene is TRBV14, the J gene TRBJ2-3; tentatively, D is TRBD1 (6 bases). V was cut by 4 bases and J by 9 bases, with 17 bases left in between. In germline, CDR1 is SGHDN, CDR2 FVKESK. The CDR3 covers 14 residues. CDR3 sequence reads: CASSRPSGGRTQYF. The CDR3 DNA follows: TGTGCCAGCAGCCGCCCCAGTGGGGGCAGAACGCAGTATTTT.

J is TRBJ1-1 and V is TRBV20-1; maybe TRBD1 (6 bases). The CDR3 loop spans 11 amino acids. V lost 6 bases to trimming and J lost 5 bases, with 10 bases between them. CDR1 and CDR2 from the germline V gene are DFQATT and SNEGSKA (reference sequence). CDR3 sequence: CSARGGTEAFF. CDR3 bases: TGCAGTGCCCGAGGGGGAACTGAAGCTTTCTTT.

The chain recombines TRBV9 with TRBJ2-7; 9 bases line up with TRBD1. The CDR3 extends over 14 amino acids. Germline CDR1 and CDR2: SGDLS and YYNGEE. Trimming cost V 3 bases and J 5 bases; bases outside gene matches: 6. CDR3: CASSGGQGIDEQYF. The CDR3, as DNA: TGTGCCAGCAGCGGGGGACAGGGTATAGACGAGCAGTACTTC.

This rearrangement joins TRBV5-5 to TRBJ2-7; no definite D call. Trimming shortened V by 4 bases and J by 3 bases, and 14 bases separated the two germline ends. This CDR3 spans 14 amino acids. CDR1 is SGHKS, CDR2 YYEKEE, per germline (reference sequence). CDR3 DNA sequence: TGTGCCAGCAGCCCAGAACTTGGCGGCTACGAGCAGTACTTC. It encodes CASSPELGGYEQYF.

This chain joins TRBV7-2 and TRBJ2-7; perhaps TRBD2 as D (6 bases). Trimming cost V 3 bases and J 0 bases, with 9 bases left between them. The CDR3 extends over 14 amino acids. Germline V CDR1 and CDR2: SGHTA, FQGNSA. This CDR3 is CASSFSGFSYEQYF. The CDR3 DNA reads as TGTGCCAGCAGCTTTAGCGGATTCTCCTACGAGCAGTACTTC.

This chain links TRBV6-1 with TRBJ1-1; no reliable D call. Trimming removed 10 bases at V and 6 bases at J, with 18 bases between. This CDR3 region has 13 residues. The germline V gene encodes CDR1 MNHNS and CDR2 SASEGT. The CDR3 sequence: CAILFGDLPEAFF. The CDR3 coding sequence is TGTGCCATCCTTTTCGGGGATTTGCCTGAAGCTTTCTTT.

The rearrangement uses TRBV6-6 and TRBJ2-1, with 8 nucleotides matching TRBD2. The ends lost 4 bases at V and 1 base at J; junction bases unmatched: 6. There are 16 residues in the CDR3. Germline V gene sequence: CDR1 MNHNY, CDR2 SVGAGI (reference sequence). CDR3 nucleotide sequence: TGTGCCAGCAGTTCCCATAGCGGGAAGTCCTACAATGAGCAGTTCTTC. This codes for CASSSHSGKSYNEQFF.

This clone came up a few times. The V and J genes are TRBV6-1 and TRBJ1-3, with D tentatively TRBD1 (5 bases). V was pared by 4 bases and J by 0 bases, with 16 bases between. CDR1 MNHNS and CDR2 SASEGT come from the germline V gene. The CDR3 is made up of 17 amino acids. The CDR3 sequence is CASSGPQGTHSGNTIYF. CDR3 nucleotides: TGTGCCAGCAGTGGGCCTCAGGGTACTCACTCTGGAAACACCATATATTTT.

The chain uses TRBV19 and TRBJ2-1; 7 bases match TRBD2. The CDR3 sequence is 15 residues long. V shed 3 bases and J 5 bases; nucleotides not matched to a gene: 7. Germline lookup yields CDR1 LNHDA and CDR2 SQIVND (reference sequence). The CDR3 DNA sequence: TGTGCCAGTAGTATTTTAAAGGCGGGGGACAATGAGCAGTTCTTC. Its translation: CASSILKAGDNEQFF.

The CDR3 bases are TGTGCCAGCAGCCAGAAGTCTCCCCAGGGGCGGGAGAGGTACGAGCAGTACTTC. Amino acid sequence: CASSQKSPQGRERYEQYF. The chain recombines TRBV14 with TRBJ2-5, with D perhaps matching TRBD2 (7 bases). The J call is uncertain, as TRBJ2-7 better fits the DNA end. This CDR3 region has 18 residues. Germline V gives CDR1 SGHDN, CDR2 FVKESK.

In its sample, this clone was seen once. Germline is not matched at one junction end, which may reflect a read error. The V and J genes are TRBV7-9 and TRBJ2-1; TRBD1 matches 9 bases. CDR1 is SEHNR, CDR2 FQNEAQ, per germline (reference sequence). CDR3 length equals 17 residues. For the CDR3, the DNA is TGTTCCAGCAGCTCGCCCCTCCGGGACAGGGTCTACAATGAGCAGTTCTTC. Residues: CSSSSPLRDRVYNEQFF.

The chain has TRBV11-2 and TRBJ2-1, with 7 bases that match TRBD2. The CDR3 spans 15 residues. The V gene end was trimmed by 5 bases and the J gene end by 5 bases; junction bases not matched to a gene: 9. The germline V gene has CDR1 SGHAT and CDR2 FQNNGV. The DNA of the CDR3 is TGTGCCAGCAGCGTCCTGACGGGAGGTAACAATGAGCAGTTCTTC. It is translated as CASSVLTGGNNEQFF.

This chain connects TRBV6-6 to TRBJ2-7; D gene unclear. V lost 4 bases and J 3 bases, leaving 7 bases between the germline ends. The germline gives CDR1 MNHNY, CDR2 SVGAGI (reference sequence). The CDR3 contains 12 residues. The CDR3 loop reads CASSSQDYEQYF. The CDR3 DNA follows: TGTGCCAGCAGTTCTCAGGACTACGAGCAGTACTTC.

The V gene is TRBV18, the J gene TRBJ2-3; D is undetermined. The CDR3 runs 15 residues. Trimming cost V 0 bases and J 4 bases, with 11 bases left between them. Germline V gene lookup returns CDR1 KGHSH and CDR2 LQKENI. The CDR3 bases are TGTGCCAGCTCACCACCGTCCTTAGCCGCAGATACGCAGTATTTT. Its translation is CASSPPSLAADTQYF. Based on the CDR3 plus reference TRBV18 and TRBJ2-3, the full variable domain is NAGVMQNPRHLVRRRGQEARLRCSPMKGHSHVYWYRQLPEEGLKFMVYLQKENIIDESGMPKERFSAEFPKEGPSILRIQQVVRGDSAAYFCASSPPSLAADTQYFGPGTRLTVL.